The entry that follows covers one T cell receptor (beta chain) sequence. Deletions cut 0 bases from V and 7 bases from J, with 16 bases between. Looked up from germline, CDR1 is LGHNA and CDR2 is YSLEER. The CDR3 covers 16 residues. The data belong to a study of spatial heterogeneity in lung cancer. Across the study: Untreated early-stage non-small cell lung cancer patients, some 70 in total, were the donors.

Using its own MiXCR run on the 5' RACE reads, TCRdb lists one record per CDR3 protein. Found here are approximately 56,000 distinct CDR3 sequences, under 8% of them singletons; the top ten hold approximately 35%. Time point given: blood at routine non-recurrence follow-up after resection. The study sequenced unsorted whole RNA from tumor, nontumor lung or frozen PBMC. Sequenced material: PBMCs, taken at follow-up. The receptor was isolated from a female donor with early-stage non-small cell lung cancer. J is TRBJ1-3 and V is TRBV4-3; a weak D match, TRBD1 (5 bases). The CDR3 nucleotides read TGCGCCAGCAGCCAAGATAAGTCAGGGATGGTGAACACCATATATTTT. The encoded protein is CASSQDKSGMVNTIYF.